The source of this TCR beta chain is a study of T cell repertoires in cytomegalovirus infection. Germline assignment: CDR1 LNHNV and CDR2 YYDKDF (reference sequence). The CDR3 extends over 15 amino acids. Trimming pared 6 bases from V and 9 bases from J, leaving 18 bases between. As for this clonotype: Its specificity is unknown.

TCRdb re-analysed the reads in MiXCR, keeping a single row per CDR3 protein. Found here are nearly 700,000 distinct CDR3 sequences, roughly 30% of them singletons; the top ten hold 18%. The sequence was collected from a human donor in good health (CMV status not recorded). Some clones in this sample may be carry-over from other donors' samples. The sequencing here drew on cultured PBMCs, taken from culture after CMV antigen stimulation. The chain has TRBV15 and TRBJ1-6; D is unresolved. The CDR3 bases are TGTGCCACCAGAGAGAGGGCCTGGGGTATTTCACCCCTCCACTTT. Protein product: CATRERAWGISPLHF.